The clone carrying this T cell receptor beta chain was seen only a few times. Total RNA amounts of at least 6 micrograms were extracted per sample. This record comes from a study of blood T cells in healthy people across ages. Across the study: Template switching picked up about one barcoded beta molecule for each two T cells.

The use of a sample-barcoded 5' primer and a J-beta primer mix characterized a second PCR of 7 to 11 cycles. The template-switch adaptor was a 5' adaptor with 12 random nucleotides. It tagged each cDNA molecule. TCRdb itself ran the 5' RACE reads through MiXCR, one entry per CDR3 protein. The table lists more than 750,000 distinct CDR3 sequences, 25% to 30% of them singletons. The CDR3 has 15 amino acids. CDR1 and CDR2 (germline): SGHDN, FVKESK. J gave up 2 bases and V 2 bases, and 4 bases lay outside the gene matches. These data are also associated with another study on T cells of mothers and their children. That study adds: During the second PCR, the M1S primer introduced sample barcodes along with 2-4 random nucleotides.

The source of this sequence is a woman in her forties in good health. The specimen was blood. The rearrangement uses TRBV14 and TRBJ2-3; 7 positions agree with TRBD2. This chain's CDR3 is CASSQRLADTDTQYF. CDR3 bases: TGTGCCAGCAGCCAACGACTAGCCGACACAGATACGCAGTATTTT.